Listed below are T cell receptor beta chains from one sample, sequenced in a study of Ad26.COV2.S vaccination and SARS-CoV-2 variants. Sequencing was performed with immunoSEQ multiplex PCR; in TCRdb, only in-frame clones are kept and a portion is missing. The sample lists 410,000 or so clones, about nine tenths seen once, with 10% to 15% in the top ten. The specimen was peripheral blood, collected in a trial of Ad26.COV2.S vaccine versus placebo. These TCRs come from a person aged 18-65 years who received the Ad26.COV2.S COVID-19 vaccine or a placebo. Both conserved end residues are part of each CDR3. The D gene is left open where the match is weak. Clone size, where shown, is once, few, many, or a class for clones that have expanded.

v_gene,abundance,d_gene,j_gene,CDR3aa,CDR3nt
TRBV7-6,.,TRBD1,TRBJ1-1,CASSPFGQGNTEAFF,TGTGCCAGCAGCCCCTTCGGACAGGGGAACACTGAAGCTTTCTTT
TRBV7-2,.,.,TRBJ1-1,CASRGGNTEAFF,TGTGCCAGCAGGGGGGGGAACACTGAAGCTTTCTTT
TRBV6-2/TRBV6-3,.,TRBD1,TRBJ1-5,CASSKPGGFQPQHF,TGTGCCAGCAGTAAACCAGGGGGCTTTCAGCCCCAGCATTTT
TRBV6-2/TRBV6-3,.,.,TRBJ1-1,CASSYYQGQMNTEAFF,TGTGCCAGCAGTTATTACCAAGGACAGATGAACACTGAAGCTTTCTTT
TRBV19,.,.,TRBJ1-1,CASSPGTNTEAFF,TGTGCCAGTAGTCCAGGGACGAACACTGAAGCTTTCTTT
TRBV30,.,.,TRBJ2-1,CAWSRADGPYNEQFF,TGTGCCTGGAGTCGGGCAGATGGCCCTTACAATGAGCAGTTCTTC
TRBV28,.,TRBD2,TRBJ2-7,CASRGWRLAGESYEQYF,TGTGCCAGCAGGGGGTGGAGACTAGCGGGAGAGTCCTACGAGCAGTACTTC
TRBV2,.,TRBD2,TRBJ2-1,CASSDEGLAANEQFF,TGTGCCAGCAGTGACGAAGGACTAGCTGCCAATGAGCAGTTCTTC
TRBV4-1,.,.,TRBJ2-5,CASSQEVRAGQETQYF,TGCGCCAGCAGCCAAGAGGTCCGGGCAGGCCAAGAGACCCAGTACTTC
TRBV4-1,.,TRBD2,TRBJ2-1,CASSQVVAGGNEQFF,TGCGCCAGCAGCCAAGTAGTAGCGGGAGGTAATGAGCAGTTCTTC
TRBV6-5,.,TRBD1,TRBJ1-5,CASSRDRTFNQPQHF,TGTGCCAGCAGTCGGGACAGGACTTTCAATCAGCCCCAGCATTTT
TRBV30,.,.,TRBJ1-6,CAWSKGVDNSPLHF,TGTGCCTGGAGTAAGGGGGTTGATAATTCACCCCTCCACTTT
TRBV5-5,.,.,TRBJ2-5,CASSLATAPQETQYF,TGTGCCAGCAGCTTGGCGACAGCCCCGCAAGAGACCCAGTACTTC
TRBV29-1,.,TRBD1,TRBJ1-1,CSVGYRSRGQGSTEAFF,TGCAGCGTTGGGTATCGGAGCAGGGGGCAGGGGAGCACTGAAGCTTTCTTT
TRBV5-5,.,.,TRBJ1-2,CASSLPGEDYGYTF,TGTGCCAGCAGCTTGCCAGGGGAGGACTATGGCTACACCTTC
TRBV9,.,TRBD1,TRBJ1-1,CASSPPGQGGAFF,TGTGCCAGCAGCCCTCCGGGACAGGGTGGGGCTTTCTTT
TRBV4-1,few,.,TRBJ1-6,CASSQLPSGATYNSPLHF,TGCGCCAGCAGCCAACTCCCCTCAGGGGCGACCTATAATTCACCCCTCCACTTT
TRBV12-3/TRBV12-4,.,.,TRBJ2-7,CASSPTGYEQYF,TGTGCCAGCAGCCCTACAGGATACGAGCAGTACTTC
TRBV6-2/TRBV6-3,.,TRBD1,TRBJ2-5,CASSYYGTGRQETQYF,TGTGCCAGCAGTTACTACGGGACAGGGAGGCAAGAGACCCAGTACTTC
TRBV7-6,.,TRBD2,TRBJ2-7,CASSRYSGNYEQYF,TGTGCCAGCAGCCGATATAGCGGGAACTACGAGCAGTACTTC
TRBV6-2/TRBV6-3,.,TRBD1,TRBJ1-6,CASSYSDPGTGRNSPLHF,TGTGCCAGCAGTTACTCTGATCCCGGGACAGGGCGAAATTCACCCCTCCACTTT
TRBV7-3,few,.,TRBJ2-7,CASSLYSGQGSGEQYF,TGTGCCAGCAGCTTATATTCGGGGCAGGGAAGTGGCGAGCAGTACTTC
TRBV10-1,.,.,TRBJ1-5,CASKTRQPQHF,TGCGCCAGCAAAACAAGACAGCCCCAGCATTTT
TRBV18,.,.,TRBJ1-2,CASSPGGSNYGYTF,TGTGCCAGCTCACCTGGAGGGTCTAACTATGGCTACACCTTC
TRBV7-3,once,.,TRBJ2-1,CASSSGQGLYNEQFF,TGTGCCAGCAGCTCCGGACAGGGACTATACAATGAGCAGTTCTTC
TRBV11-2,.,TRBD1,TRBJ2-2,CASRKDRDTGELFF,TGTGCCAGCAGAAAAGACAGGGATACCGGGGAGCTGTTTTTT
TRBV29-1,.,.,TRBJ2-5,CSVRLQETQYF,TGCAGCGTTCGCCTACAAGAGACCCAGTACTTC
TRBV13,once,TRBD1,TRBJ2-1,CASSLAPGQGSNNEQFF,TGTGCCAGCAGCTTAGCCCCGGGACAGGGGAGTAACAATGAGCAGTTCTTC
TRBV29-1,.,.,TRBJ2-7,CSVAPKLGSYEQYF,TGCAGCGTGGCCCCCAAACTAGGGTCCTACGAGCAGTACTTC
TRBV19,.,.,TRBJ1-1,CASREGGHTEAFF,TGTGCCAGTAGAGAGGGCGGACACACTGAAGCTTTCTTT
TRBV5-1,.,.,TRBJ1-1,CASSSGRGAQKMNTEAFF,TGCGCCAGCAGCTCCGGGAGGGGGGCGCAAAAAATGAACACTGAAGCTTTCTTT
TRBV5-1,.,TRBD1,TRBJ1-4,CASSLTTGGYEKLFF,TGCGCCAGCAGCCTAACAACAGGGGGGTACGAAAAACTGTTTTTT
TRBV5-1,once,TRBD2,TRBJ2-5,CASSLVVRDPTSGGYSETQYF,TGCGCCAGCAGCTTGGTGGTCAGGGATCCTACGTCGGGGGGGTACTCAGAGACCCAGTACTTC
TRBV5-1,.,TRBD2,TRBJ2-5,CASSLLGSGTQETQYF,TGCGCCAGCAGCTTGTTGGGTAGCGGGACGCAAGAGACCCAGTACTTC
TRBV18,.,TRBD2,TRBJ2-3,CASSPGGSTQYF,TGTGCCAGCTCACCGGGGGGGAGCACGCAGTATTTT
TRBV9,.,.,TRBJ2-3,CASSASSGTEVLGTQYF,TGTGCCAGCAGCGCGTCCTCCGGGACTGAAGTTTTAGGTACGCAGTATTTT
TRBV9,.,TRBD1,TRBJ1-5,CASSDGQGNQPQHF,TGTGCCAGCAGCGATGGACAGGGAAATCAGCCCCAGCATTTT
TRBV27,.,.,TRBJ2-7,CASIICDRTDYEQYF,TGTGCCAGCATCATTTGCGACAGAACAGACTACGAGCAGTACTTC
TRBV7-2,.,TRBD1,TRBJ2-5,CASSYGQGIETQYF,TGTGCCAGCAGCTACGGACAGGGAATAGAGACCCAGTACTTC
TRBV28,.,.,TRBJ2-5,CAAAMAQETQYF,TGTGCTGCAGCAATGGCCCAAGAGACCCAGTACTTC
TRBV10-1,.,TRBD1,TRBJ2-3,CASSEGTGTDTQYF,TGCGCCAGCAGTGAGGGGACAGGCACAGATACGCAGTATTTT
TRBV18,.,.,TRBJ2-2,CASSPRQANTGELFF,TGTGCCAGCTCACCAAGACAGGCGAACACCGGGGAGCTGTTTTTT
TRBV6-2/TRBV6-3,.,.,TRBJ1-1,CASSYGGLWNTEAFF,TGTGCCAGCAGTTACGGGGGGCTATGGAACACTGAAGCTTTCTTT
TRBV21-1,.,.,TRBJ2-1,CASSKAADNRGYEQFF,TGTGCCAGCAGCAAAGCAGCAGATAATCGGGGATATGAGCAGTTCTTC
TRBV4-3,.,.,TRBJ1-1,CASSQDSETEAFF,TGCGCCAGCAGCCAAGATTCCGAGACTGAAGCTTTCTTT
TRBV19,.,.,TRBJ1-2,CARELTQNYGYTF,TGTGCCAGGGAATTGACACAAAACTATGGCTACACCTTC
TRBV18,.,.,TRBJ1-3,CASSPGNGNTIYF,TGTGCCAGCTCACCAGGGAATGGAAACACCATATATTTT
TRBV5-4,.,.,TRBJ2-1,CASSLAPRGMGNEQFF,TGTGCCAGCAGCTTGGCCCCCAGGGGTATGGGCAATGAGCAGTTCTTC